This T cell receptor beta chain was obtained from a study of T cells in localized non-small cell lung cancer. Overall study findings and caveats: Greater T cell density in blood accompanied longer overall survival. It was uninvolved adjacent lung that showed the highest T cell clonality, exceeding tumor. Across samples, adjacent lung featured a median around 57 of the top 100 tumor clones.

As concerns this clone: The antigen is undetermined.

The protocol was immunoSEQ multiplex PCR, while the TCRdb copy is restricted to in-frame clones and leaves out a portion. This table holds about 25,000 clones, roughly 88% found once. The CDR3 runs 14 residues. Germline-derived CDR1 and CDR2 are MNHNY and SVGAGI (reference sequence). The V gene end was trimmed by 2 bases and the J gene end by 4 bases; junction bases not matched to a gene: 3. This chain joins TRBV6-6 and TRBJ1-2; 8 positions agree with TRBD1. Sequencing was performed on peripheral blood mononuclear cells, taken before any cancer treatment. This sequence was found in a woman aged 35-70 years with stage III lung adenocarcinoma. The chain's CDR3 is CASSYDRGAYGYTF. CDR3 nucleotide sequence: TGTGCCAGCAGTTACGACAGGGGAGCCTATGGCTACACCTTC.